The sample holds one count of the clone carrying this T cell receptor (beta chain). Unmatched junction bases numbered 8, after V lost 5 bases and J lost 10 bases. The CDR3 sequence is 15 residues long. CDR1 and CDR2 from the germline V gene are MDHEN and SYDVKM. The sample comes from a study of cytomegalovirus exposure and HLA in healthy donors. PCR involved 60 Vbeta and 13 Jbeta primers. Profiling relied on immunoSEQ multiplex PCR, and the TCRdb table lists in-frame clones only, not all of them. The sample holds under 130,000 clones, 60% to 80% seen once. This sequence was found in a man aged 25 to 40 in good health and CMV-seronegative. The sample was PBMCs. This chain links TRBV28 with TRBJ1-6; 10 bases match TRBD1. For the CDR3, the DNA is TGTGCCAGCAGTCTAGGGACAGGGGCTTACTCACCCCTCCACTTT. Translation: CASSLGTGAYSPLHF.